This T cell receptor (beta chain) was obtained from a study of blood T cell repertoires in COVID-19. Study summary: Sources were T cells, B-cell-depleted T cells, or PBMCs; the material itself was cDNA or gDNA.

Participants were aged about 18 to 95 years, lived in 24 US areas, and enrolled virtually. Cohorts were assigned according to the clinical history that participants reported. The repertoire was sequenced with immunoSEQ multiplex PCR; TCRdb's copy has only in-frame clones and lacks some. The sample lists 200,000 to 250,000 clones, 70% to 90% occurring once. This clone occurred once. The clonotype comes from a woman in her forties or fifties with acute COVID-19. The specimen sequenced was PBMCs or T cells enriched from blood (not recorded which).

This CDR3 reads CASSVATGGKDEQFF. For the CDR3, the DNA is TGTGCCAGCAGCGTAGCTACAGGGGGCAAGGATGAGCAGTTCTTC. This rearrangement joins TRBV9 to TRBJ2-1; 9 nucleotides match TRBD1. Trimming at V came to 0 bases and at J to 8 bases, leaving 6 bases not matched to a gene. CDR3 length equals 15 residues. The germline V gene encodes CDR1 SGDLS and CDR2 YYNGEE.